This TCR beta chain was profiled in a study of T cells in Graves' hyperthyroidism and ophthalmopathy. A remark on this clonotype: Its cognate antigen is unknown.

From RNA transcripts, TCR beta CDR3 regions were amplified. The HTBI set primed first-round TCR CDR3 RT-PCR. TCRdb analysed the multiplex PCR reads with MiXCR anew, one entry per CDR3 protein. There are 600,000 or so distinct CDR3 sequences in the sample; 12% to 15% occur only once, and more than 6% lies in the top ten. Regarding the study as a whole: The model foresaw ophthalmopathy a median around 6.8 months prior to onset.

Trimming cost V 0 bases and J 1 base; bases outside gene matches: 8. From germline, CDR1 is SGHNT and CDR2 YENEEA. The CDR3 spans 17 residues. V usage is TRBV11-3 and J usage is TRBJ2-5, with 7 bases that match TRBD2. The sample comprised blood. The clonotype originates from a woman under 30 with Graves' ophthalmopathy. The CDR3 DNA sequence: TGTGCCAGCAGCTTAGATCGAGTTAGCGGGCTCCAAGAGACCCAGTACTTC. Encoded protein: CASSLDRVSGLQETQYF.